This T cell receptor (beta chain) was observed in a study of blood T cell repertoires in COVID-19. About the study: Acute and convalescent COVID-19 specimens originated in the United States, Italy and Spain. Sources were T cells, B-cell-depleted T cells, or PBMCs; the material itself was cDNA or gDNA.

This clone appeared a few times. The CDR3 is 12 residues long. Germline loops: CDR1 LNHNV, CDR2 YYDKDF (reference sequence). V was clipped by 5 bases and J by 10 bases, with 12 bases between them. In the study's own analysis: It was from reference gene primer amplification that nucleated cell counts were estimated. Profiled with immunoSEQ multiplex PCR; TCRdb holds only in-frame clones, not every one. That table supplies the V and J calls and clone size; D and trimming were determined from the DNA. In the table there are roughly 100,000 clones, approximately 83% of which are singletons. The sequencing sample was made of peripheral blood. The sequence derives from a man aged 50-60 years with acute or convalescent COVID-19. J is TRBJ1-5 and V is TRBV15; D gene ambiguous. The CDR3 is CATSPGYHPQHF. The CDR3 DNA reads TGTGCCACCAGCCCGGGGTACCATCCCCAGCATTTT.